This T cell receptor beta chain originates from a study of cytomegalovirus exposure and HLA in healthy donors. Findings and limits, study-wide: For TCR beta chains, V- and J-gene trimming was later linked to a missense DCLRE1C variant. CMV serostatus stood as the only immune exposure information on hand.

Note on this clone: Its antigen is unknown.

In the PCR, 60 Vbeta and 13 Jbeta primers were used. Repertoires were generated with immunoSEQ multiplex PCR, while TCRdb's copy carries only in-frame clones and drops some. The table includes about 150,000 clones, over 60% detected once. The TCR comes from a woman between 25 and 40 years old in good health and CMV-seronegative. Sequencing input: PBMCs.

The DNA of the CDR3 is TGCGCCAGCAGCCAAGATCTTAGGGAGGGCAGTTACAATGAGCAGTTCTTC. Translation gives CASSQDLREGSYNEQFF. The J gene is TRBJ2-1, the V gene TRBV4-1; 7 nucleotides match TRBD2. The CDR3 sequence is 17 residues long. The germline V gene has CDR1 MGHRA and CDR2 YSYEKL. Trimming at V came to 0 bases and at J to 4 bases, leaving 9 bases not matched to a gene.